This T cell receptor (beta chain) was recorded in a study of T cells in Graves' hyperthyroidism and ophthalmopathy (dated by TCRdb to the late 2010s). For the study in its entirety: Peripheral blood was sampled at the time of initial diagnosis, prior to any treatment. TCR Vbeta CDR3 sequencing of approximately 140 peripheral blood samples (more than 40 ophthalmopathy, 75 to 85 hyperthyroidism and roughly 17 progressor patients) is reported in the paper. The study also compared thyroid tissue and blood T-cell repertoires from roughly six Graves' hyperthyroidism patients. TCR V-J signatures able to tell the groups apart were searched for in a discovery cohort of about a hundred patients, of whom fewer than 45 had Graves' ophthalmopathy and under 65 had stable Graves' hyperthyroidism. Prospective prediction of ophthalmopathy was tested in an independent validation cohort of fewer than 20 hyperthyroidism patients and 15 to 17 patients who later progressed to ophthalmopathy. After sampling, hyperthyroidism patients received methimazole starting at 30 mg daily, and ophthalmopathy patients received high-dose intravenous methylprednisolone. The roughly 100 discovery patients were divided at random into training and test sets in a 7:3 ratio.

The TCR beta CDR3 regions were amplified from RNA transcripts. A first-round RT-PCR of the TCR CDR3 used the HTBI primer set with the Qiagen OneStep RT-PCR kit. Libraries were constructed in a second round of multiplex PCR, after which size selection and purification were carried out. The libraries were sequenced on an Illumina HiSeq2000 using paired-end 100 bp reads. Per the original workflow: SOAPnuke was used to process the raw data, throwing out any read that contained adapters or uncalled bases, had a mean Phred below 15, or lacked an exact constant-primer or identifier match. High-quality paired reads were merged using COPE v1.2.5, and each unique nucleotide sequence was defined as a clonotype. MiTCR v1.1 was used to align the clonotypes against IMGT TRBV, TRBD and TRBJ reference segments. Only V-J combinations with frequency above 0.0001, covering roughly 99% of repertoires, were analysed. A TCS score was defined as the ratio of F50 (clonal expansion) to E x V (chaos), with BLOSUM62-based TCRdist applied between CDR3 peptides within each V-J. Welch's t-statistics and random forest reduced fewer than 600 V-J features to 13, which were used in a naive Bayes classifier (R e1071). Using fastp trimming at Q25 and MiXCR clonotype assembly, TCRdb reanalyzed the public sequencing data and kept in-frame beta chains. When rows share a CDR3 protein, they turn into one entry using the most common DNA and genes. For this entry, the V and J calls and clone size follow TCRdb and not the study's own pipeline. Here the sample has under 300,000 distinct CDR3 sequences; over 12% occur a single time. Of the sample, 30% to 35% is held by the ten largest clones.

In this sample, this clonotype turned up many times. Its antigen is not yet known. No much larger clonotype is one base removed from it; base qualities were not supplied. Hyperthyroidism patients were aged 18 to 65 years and newly diagnosed, with disease duration of less than 2 months. Patients with uncontrolled infections, other autoimmune diseases, pregnancy or lactation were excluded. Diagnoses were established on the basis of clinical symptoms, serum thyroxine and TRAb, thyroid ultrasound, and orbital computed tomography. Blood from progressor patients was drawn when they were first diagnosed with hyperthyroidism, before any ophthalmopathy symptoms appeared. PBMCs were isolated from 7.5 to 10 ml of fresh peripheral blood by Ficoll-Paque density gradient centrifugation. Progressor patients were defined as those initially diagnosed with Graves' hyperthyroidism in whom ophthalmopathy developed during follow-up. Trizol reagent was used to extract total RNA, and RNA quality was then checked on an Agilent 2100 Bioanalyzer.

Beyond this particular receptor, the publication reports: Sample size was not statistically predetermined, and blinding of investigators to group allocation was not performed. A 13 V-J signature model separated ophthalmopathy from stable hyperthyroidism, with 87.88% sensitivity and roughly 81% specificity in cross-validation and 80%/75% in testing. Blood samples also contained most of the expanded thyroid clonotypes (frequency above 0.001), which suggests that blood repertoires may reflect thyroid immune responses. In validation, the model predicted progression to ophthalmopathy with 55% to 71% sensitivity and less than 80% specificity, a median of around six months before onset.

The CDR3 holds 16 amino acids from the cysteine to the phenylalanine. Of the read, only the CDR3 DNA is kept; its 48 bases are in frame from base 1. At the junction V is shortened by 4 bases and J by 0 bases; bases outside the gene matches: 5. CDR1 and CDR2, per the germline V gene (reference sequence), are LGHDT and YNNKEL. The sequence joins TRBV3-1 to TRBJ1-4; TRBD1 matches 7 bases in the middle. This TCR came from a woman aged 45-59 years with Graves' hyperthyroidism that later progressed to Graves' ophthalmopathy. Sequencing was carried out using blood. The CDR3 reads CASSRVTGATNEKLFF. Here is the DNA: TGTGCCAGCAGCCGTGTTACAGGGGCAACTAATGAAAAACTGTTTTTT.